This entry lists 5 T cell receptor beta chains sequenced from one sample in a study of blood T cell repertoires in COVID-19 (dated by TCRdb to 2020 to 2022). Library method: the immunoSEQ multiplex PCR assay. In TCRdb, the immuneACCESS table is reduced to in-frame sequences with V and J assigned. These tables do not hold every clone; where another copy was compared, an unresolved V gene accounts for under half, and the others remain unexplained. In all, the sample holds 140,000 or so clones, and 65% to 90% of those were seen once. The biggest ten clones account for about 9.4% of the sample. Sequencing was done on a sample of peripheral blood. The receptor source for this set is a man aged 60-69 years with active or convalescent COVID-19.

The chain employs TRBV9 and TRBJ1-6; D is ambiguous. The CDR3 has 17 residues. Looked up from germline, CDR1 is SGDLS and CDR2 is YYNGEE. V gave up 0 bases and J gave up 6 bases, with 16 bases separating them. The CDR3 nucleotides read TGTGCCAGCAGCGTAGGCGAATGGGCGGGCTCTAATTCACCCCTCCACTTT. This gives the protein CASSVGEWAGSNSPLHF.

V and J are TRBV4-1 and TRBJ2-3; 11 nucleotides align to TRBD2. J lost 2 bases, V lost 3 bases, and 22 bases had no gene match. CDR1 and CDR2 (germline): MGHRA, YSYEKL. The CDR3 is 22 amino acids. CDR3: CASSHRGLLSSGRAFDTDTQYF. CDR3 in DNA: TGCGCCAGCAGCCACAGAGGCCTTCTCAGTAGCGGGAGGGCCTTCGACACAGATACGCAGTATTTT.

The CDR3 DNA reads TGTGCCAGCTCAGACAGCCAAAACACTGAAGCTTTCTTT. Residues: CASSDSQNTEAFF. The chain recombines TRBV18 with TRBJ1-1; D is possibly TRBD1 (5 bases). Trimming removed 5 bases at V and 2 bases at J, with 9 bases between. Germline CDR1 reads KGHSH; CDR2 reads LQKENI. The CDR3 extends over 13 amino acids.

At least ten counts were recorded for this clone. The genes are TRBV7-9 and TRBJ1-1, with 9 bases lining up with TRBD1. V trimming: 8 bases; J trimming: 4 bases; junction bases outside the gene matches: 2. This CDR3 region has 12 residues. Germline V gene data show CDR1 as SEHNR and CDR2 as FQNEAQ (reference sequence). The CDR3 nucleotides read TGTGCCAGCGGACAGGGGCCCACTGAAGCTTTCTTT. Translated, it gives CASGQGPTEAFF.

This clone has only a few counts. Written as DNA, the CDR3 is TGTGCCAGCTCACCACGGACAGGGAGAACCAACTACGAGCAGTACTTC. Its protein product is CASSPRTGRTNYEQYF. The chain uses TRBV18 and TRBJ2-7, with TRBD1 matching 8 bases. J was trimmed by 3 bases and V by 1 base; bases with no gene match: 8. Germline V lookup: CDR1 KGHSH, CDR2 LQKENI. This CDR3 comprises 16 residues. Using reference TRBV18 and TRBJ2-7 for the parts outside the CDR3, the full variable domain is NAGVMQNPRHLVRRRGQEARLRCSPMKGHSHVYWYRQLPEEGLKFMVYLQKENIIDESGMPKERFSAEFPKEGPSILRIQQVVRGDSAAYFCASSPRTGRTNYEQYFGPGTRLTVT.